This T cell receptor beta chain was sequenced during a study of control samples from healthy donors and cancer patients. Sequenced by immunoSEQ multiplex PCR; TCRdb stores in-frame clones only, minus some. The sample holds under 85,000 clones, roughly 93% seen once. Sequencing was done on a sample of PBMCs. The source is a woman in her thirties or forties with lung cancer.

CDR3 amino acids: CASSLGQVETQYF. Written as DNA, the CDR3 is TGTGCCAGCAGTTTAGGGCAGGTGGAGACCCAGTACTTC. This chain joins TRBV28 and TRBJ2-5; no clear D. CDR3 length: 13 residues. V lost 2 bases and J 5 bases, leaving 9 bases between the germline ends. Germline assignment: CDR1 MDHEN and CDR2 SYDVKM. Filled out from reference TRBV28 and TRBJ2-5, the complete variable domain reads DVKVTQSSRYLVKRTGEKVFLECVQDMDHENMFWYRQDPGLGLRLIYFSYDVKMKEKGDIPEGYSVSREKKERFSLILESASTNQTSMYLCASSLGQVETQYFGPGTRLLVL.